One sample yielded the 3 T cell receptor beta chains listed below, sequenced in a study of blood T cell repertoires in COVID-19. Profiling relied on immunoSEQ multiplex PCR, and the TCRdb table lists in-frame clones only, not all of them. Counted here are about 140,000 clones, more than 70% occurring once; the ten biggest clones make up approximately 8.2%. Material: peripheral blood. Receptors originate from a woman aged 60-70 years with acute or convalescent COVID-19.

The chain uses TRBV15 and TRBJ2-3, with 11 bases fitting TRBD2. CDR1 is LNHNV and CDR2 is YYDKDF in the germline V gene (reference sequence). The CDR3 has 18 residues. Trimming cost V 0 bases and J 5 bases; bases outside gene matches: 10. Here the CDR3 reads CATSRDWGSGGAQDTQYF. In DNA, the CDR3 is TGTGCCACCAGCAGAGATTGGGGTAGCGGGGGGGCCCAAGATACGCAGTATTTT.

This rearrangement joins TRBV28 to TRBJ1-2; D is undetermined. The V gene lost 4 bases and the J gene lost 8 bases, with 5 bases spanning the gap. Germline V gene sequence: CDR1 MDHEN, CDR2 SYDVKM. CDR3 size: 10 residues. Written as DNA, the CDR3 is TGTGCCAGCAGTTCGAGGGGCTACACCTTC. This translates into CASSSRGYTF.

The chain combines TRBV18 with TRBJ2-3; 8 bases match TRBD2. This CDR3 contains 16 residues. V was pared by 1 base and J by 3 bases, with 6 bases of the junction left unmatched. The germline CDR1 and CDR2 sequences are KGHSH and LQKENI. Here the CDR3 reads CASSPLVAGITDTQYF. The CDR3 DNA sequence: TGTGCCAGCTCACCACTAGTAGCGGGGATAACAGATACGCAGTATTTT.